Below, one TCR beta chain is given with its context. What it binds is not known. The entry originates in a study of cytomegalovirus exposure and HLA in healthy donors. Notes on the study in general: The dataset shows that most TCR sequences were rare, while some public TCRs occurred in many donors. Clonal expansion was found to be greater in HLA-associated TCR beta chains than in equally common others in a later analysis. A prior analysis recorded that most TCR beta V segments were productive about 87% or about 30% of the time.

CDR3 length: 13 residues. Germline lookup yields CDR1 LNHDA and CDR2 SQIVND (reference sequence). Trimming cost V 2 bases and J 1 base, with 5 bases left between them. PCR amplification relied on 60 Vbeta primers (plus 13 Jbeta primers). The data were produced by immunoSEQ multiplex PCR, yet TCRdb's version contains in-frame clones alone and is incomplete. The data show under 200,000 clones, around 73% seen once. Sequencing was carried out using PBMCs. The sequence came from a woman between 18 and 29 years old in good health and CMV-seropositive. The rearrangement uses TRBV19 and TRBJ1-2; D is uncertain. CDR3: CASSIQNNYGYTF. Here the CDR3 DNA reads TGTGCCAGTAGTATACAGAATAACTATGGCTACACCTTC.